Below, 15 T cell receptor beta chains from the same sample are listed, as sequenced in a study of control samples from healthy donors and cancer patients. Sequenced by immunoSEQ multiplex PCR; TCRdb stores in-frame clones only, minus some. The sample records 85,000 to 90,000 clones, over 75% being singletons. Sequenced sample: blood. These receptors all stem from a woman between 40 and 55 years old in good health.

The sample holds a few counts of this clone. The V call is TRBV2, the J call TRBJ2-7, with 12 positions matching TRBD2. Germline V gene lookup returns CDR1 SNHLY and CDR2 FYNNEI. This CDR3 region has 15 residues. The trim removed 3 bases at V and 5 bases at J, leaving 5 bases unmatched. CDR3 nucleotide sequence: TGTGCCAGCAGTGATCCTAGCGGGGGGGTTCACGAGCAGTACTTC. This codes for CASSDPSGGVHEQYF.

There are a few counts of this clone. J is TRBJ2-3 and V is TRBV10-3; D remains ambiguous. The CDR3 length is 13 residues. The germline V and J ends were trimmed by 7 bases and 4 bases, with 12 bases remaining between them. Germline CDR1 is ENHRY and CDR2 is SYGVKD. The CDR3 loop reads CAITGKEADTQYF. The DNA for the CDR3 is TGTGCCATCACCGGAAAGGAAGCAGATACGCAGTATTTT.

V is TRBV11-3 and J is TRBJ2-2, with a tentative D call TRBD1 (6 bases). The V and J ends lost 2 bases and 6 bases respectively, with 13 bases between them. Germline V gene data show CDR1 as SGHNT and CDR2 as YENEEA. This CDR3 spans 15 amino acids. CDR3 nucleotide sequence: TGTGCCAGCAGCTTACAGGGGCAGTCTGCCGGGGAGCTGTTTTTT. It encodes CASSLQGQSAGELFF.

The chain employs TRBV2 and TRBJ1-2; 8 positions match TRBD1. The CDR3 has 16 residues. CDR1 SNHLY and CDR2 FYNNEI come from the germline V gene. With 2 bases clipped from V and 2 bases from J, the junction kept 7 bases outside the gene matches. The CDR3 region has the DNA TGTGCCAGCAGTGAAATCGGGACAGGCGGGAACTATGGCTACACCTTC. Its translation is CASSEIGTGGNYGYTF.

V usage is TRBV27 and J usage is TRBJ2-3; D not certain. Germline CDR1 MNHEY, CDR2 SMNVEV (reference sequence). The CDR3 has 14 amino acids. Between the trimmed V and J ends, which lost 10 bases and 0 bases, there was a span of 14 bases. CDR3 amino acids: CATSNRASTDTQYF. CDR3 nucleotides: TGTGCCACTTCCAACCGTGCTAGCACAGATACGCAGTATTTT.

This chain uses TRBV12-5 with TRBJ1-5; TRBD1 aligns across 8 bases. Germline V gene data show CDR1 as LGHNT and CDR2 as FRNRAP. The length of the CDR3 is 16 residues. J gave up 2 bases and V 5 bases, and 8 bases lay outside the gene matches. The CDR3 reads CASGPGGTSGNQPQHF. CDR3 sequence (DNA): TGTGCTAGTGGTCCAGGGGGCACGAGCGGCAATCAGCCCCAGCATTTT.

The chain joins TRBV24-1 to TRBJ1-2; the D gene is possibly TRBD1 (5 bases). There are 14 residues in the CDR3. Trimming left V 4 bases short and J 5 bases short, with 13 bases between. CDR1 and CDR2 (germline): KGHDR, SFDVKD. The CDR3 nucleotides are TGTGCCACCAGTGACCCCGGGACCCAATATGGCTACACCTTC. The encoded protein is CATSDPGTQYGYTF.

This clone was recorded only once. The genes are TRBV27 and TRBJ1-2; D ambiguous. V was clipped by 8 bases and J by 3 bases, with 13 bases between them. This CDR3 region has 13 residues. The germline gives CDR1 MNHEY, CDR2 SMNVEV (reference sequence). CDR3 DNA sequence: TGTGCCAGCCGACCGGCCGGGCACTATGGCTACACCTTC. It codes for CASRPAGHYGYTF.

This chain links TRBV19 with TRBJ1-2, with TRBD1 as a possible D gene (5 bases). The CDR3 is made up of 14 amino acids. The germline V and J ends were trimmed by 6 bases and 5 bases, with 16 bases remaining between them. CDR1 is LNHDA and CDR2 is SQIVND in the germline V gene (reference sequence). CDR3 DNA: TGTGCCAGTAGCTTCCTCGGAAGGGGTTATGGCTACACCTTC. Its protein product is CASSFLGRGYGYTF.

Here the CDR3 DNA reads TGTGCCAGCAGTTACCGCGGGACCAGGGGCTATGGCTACACCTTC. It yields the protein CASSYRGTRGYGYTF. This chain uses TRBV6-2 or TRBV6-3 with TRBJ1-2; a possible D gene is TRBD1 (6 bases). This CDR3 comprises 15 residues. V was shortened by 2 bases and J by 4 bases, with 14 bases between the two germline ends. Germline V gives CDR1 MNHEY, CDR2 SVGEGT.

This rearrangement joins TRBV4-3 to TRBJ2-1, with 10 bases lining up with TRBD2. With 1 base clipped from V and 0 bases from J, the junction kept 12 bases outside the gene matches. The germline gives CDR1 LGHNA, CDR2 YSLEER. This CDR3 region has 20 residues. CDR3 nucleotide sequence: TGCGCCAGCAGCCAAGTCCCAGCGGGGGGGCCGAGGGGCTCCTACAATGAGCAGTTCTTC. This translates into CASSQVPAGGPRGSYNEQFF.

V is TRBV21-1 and J is TRBJ1-5. TRBV21-1 is listed as a pseudogene. The CDR3 has 11 residues. The CDR3 DNA follows: TGTGCCAGCAGCAAAGTAAAGCCCCAGCATTTT. Protein sequence: CASSKVKPQHF.

The CDR3: CASSKGGAAKNIQYF. The CDR3, as DNA: TGTGCCAGTAGCAAAGGGGGCGCGGCCAAAAACATTCAGTACTTC. The rearrangement links TRBV19 to TRBJ2-4; 7 bases map to TRBD1. CDR3 length: 15 residues. Germline loops: CDR1 LNHDA, CDR2 SQIVND (reference sequence). V lost 6 bases, J lost 1 base, and 6 bases stayed unmatched.

The chain links TRBV18 to TRBJ1-6; perhaps TRBD1 as D (5 bases). The CDR3 is 14 amino acids. V lost 4 bases and J 2 bases, leaving 6 bases between the germline ends. In germline, CDR1 is KGHSH, CDR2 LQKENI. CDR3 loop: CASSRDAYNSPLHF. Here the CDR3 DNA reads TGTGCCAGCTCACGGGACGCCTATAATTCACCCCTCCACTTT.

V and J are TRBV5-5 and TRBJ1-2; D uncertain. In germline, CDR1 is SGHKS, CDR2 YYEKEE (reference sequence). This CDR3 contains 14 residues. Trimming left V 1 base short and J 0 bases short, with 7 bases between. CDR3 in DNA: TGTGCCAGCAGCTTGTCTCCGCCTAACTATGGCTACACCTTC. It is translated as CASSLSPPNYGYTF.